These 25 T cell receptor beta chains originate from one sample sequenced in a study of PD-1 blockade in classical Hodgkin lymphoma. The protocol was immunoSEQ multiplex PCR, while the TCRdb copy is restricted to in-frame clones and leaves out a portion. The table records 43,000 or so clones, around 78% of them present only once. Time point: cycle 4 day 1 (C4D1), after 5 to 7 weeks of nivolumab. Every patient relapsed after autologous stem cell transplantation, and brentuximab vedotin exposure varied. This specimen was peripheral blood mononuclear cells (PBMCs), taken before the fourth cycle of nivolumab. These receptors were obtained from a human donor with classical Hodgkin lymphoma.

This chain uses TRBV20-1 with TRBJ2-7; D not certain. Germline V CDR1 and CDR2: DFQATT, SNEGSKA (reference sequence). The V end lost 0 bases, the J end lost 5 bases, and 5 bases lay between the germline ends. The CDR3 extends over 11 amino acids. DNA for the CDR3: TGCAGTGCTAGAGATCGGGACGAGCAGTACTTC. Amino acids: CSARDRDEQYF.

This chain uses TRBV10-3 with TRBJ1-1, with TRBD1 identical over 9 bases. The CDR3 spans 18 residues. V gave up 0 bases and J gave up 7 bases; unmatched junction bases: 15. Germline V gene lookup returns CDR1 ENHRY and CDR2 SYGVKD. CDR3: CAISESPGQGTVQDEAFF. The CDR3 DNA follows: TGTGCCATCAGTGAGTCCCCGGGACAGGGAACGGTCCAGGATGAAGCTTTCTTT.

This clone is a singleton in its sample. The rearrangement links TRBV11-2 to TRBJ2-7; the match to TRBD1 covers 9 bases. Germline V gene data show CDR1 as SGHAT and CDR2 as FQNNGV. The CDR3 contains 12 residues. Trimming cost V 5 bases and J 5 bases; bases outside gene matches: 1. The CDR3 nucleotides read TGTGCCAGCAGCGGGACAGGGAACGAGCAGTACTTC. It translates to CASSGTGNEQYF.

The chain uses TRBV9 and TRBJ2-1; tentatively, D is TRBD2 (7 bases). The CDR3 extends over 16 amino acids. Trimming pared 4 bases from V and 8 bases from J, leaving 22 bases between. Per the germline V gene, CDR1 is SGDLS and CDR2 is YYNGEE. Written as DNA, the CDR3 is TGTGCCAGCAGCCCCAGACTAGGGGGGGGGAGCCATGAGCAGTTCTTC. Protein: CASSPRLGGGSHEQFF.

J is TRBJ1-4 and V is TRBV11-2; D gene uncertain. Germline V gene sequence: CDR1 SGHAT, CDR2 FQNNGV. Trimming took off 1 base at V and 2 bases at J, with 11 bases between the two ends. The length of the CDR3 is 16 residues. This CDR3 reads CASSLGPRGTNEKLFF. The CDR3 DNA is TGTGCCAGCAGCTTAGGGCCCAGAGGGACTAATGAAAAACTGTTTTTT.

CDR3 DNA sequence: TGTGCCAGCAGCTTACAGGGGGCTGTATCTGGGGCCAACGTCCTGACTTTC. Its protein product is CASSLQGAVSGANVLTF. The chain carries TRBV7-2 and TRBJ2-6; TRBD1 agrees at 8 bases. V shed 2 bases, J shed 1 base, and the junction held 4 bases outside the gene matches. This CDR3 is 17 amino acids long. Per the germline V gene, CDR1 is SGHTA and CDR2 is FQGNSA.

V gene TRBV20-1 combines with J gene TRBJ2-3, with D possibly matching TRBD2 (5 bases). CDR3 size: 11 residues. V was trimmed by 5 bases and J by 6 bases, leaving 9 bases between them. The germline V gene encodes CDR1 DFQATT and CDR2 SNEGSKA (reference sequence). The CDR3 DNA reads TGCAGTGCTTCCGGGAAGGATACGCAGTATTTT. The encoded protein is CSASGKDTQYF.

The gene calls are TRBV6-6 and TRBJ1-2, with a possible D match to TRBD1 (5 bases). The CDR3 contains 15 residues. Germline values: CDR1 MNHNY, CDR2 SVGAGI (reference sequence). The V gene lost 6 bases and the J gene lost 4 bases, with 18 bases spanning the gap. The CDR3 reads CASSQLEGHSYGYTF. CDR3 DNA sequence: TGTGCCAGCAGCCAACTAGAAGGACACAGCTATGGCTACACCTTC.

J is TRBJ1-4 and V is TRBV7-6; perhaps TRBD1 as D (6 bases). V was clipped by 1 base and J by 6 bases, with 18 bases between them. CDR3 length: 17 residues. CDR1 and CDR2 (germline): SGHVS, FNYEAQ. The CDR3 bases are TGTGCCAGCAGCTTAGGTGGGGGGGCAGGGTCTGATGAAAAACTGTTTTTT. It is translated as CASSLGGGAGSDEKLFF.

CDR3 amino acids: CASSQGGLNYEQYF. The CDR3 region has the DNA TGTGCCAGCAGCCAAGGAGGACTTAACTACGAGCAGTACTTC. V and J are TRBV14 and TRBJ2-7, with D possibly TRBD2 on 5 matching bases. Germline V lookup: CDR1 SGHDN, CDR2 FVKESK. V lost 1 base, J lost 3 bases, and 10 bases lay in between. The CDR3 spans 14 residues.

The chain carries TRBV29-1 and TRBJ2-1; 8 positions match TRBD1. J was trimmed by 4 bases and V by 4 bases; bases with no gene match: 9. From germline, CDR1 is SQVTM and CDR2 ANQGSEA. CDR3 length: 15 amino acids. The CDR3 DNA reads as TGCAGCGTTGCCCCCTCAGGGGGCGCTTACAATGAGCAGTTCTTC. It encodes CSVAPSGGAYNEQFF.

Only one count was recorded for this clone. The gene calls are TRBV5-1 and TRBJ1-1; D uncertain. The CDR3 runs 15 residues. The germline V and J ends were trimmed by 6 bases and 0 bases, with 15 bases remaining between them. Germline V lookup: CDR1 SGHRS, CDR2 YFSETQ. CDR3 in amino acids: CASMVAGALNTEAFF. In DNA form, the CDR3 reads TGCGCCAGCATGGTGGCAGGTGCTTTGAACACTGAAGCTTTCTTT.

The sample holds one count of this clone. The V call is TRBV6-5, the J call TRBJ2-7; TRBD2 matches at 11 bases. After removal of 6 bases from V and 3 bases from J, the junction contained 4 bases not matched to a gene. The germline V gene encodes CDR1 MNHEY and CDR2 SVGAGI. The CDR3 length is 14 residues. CDR3 protein: CASRVAGGLYEQYF. DNA of the CDR3: TGTGCCAGCAGGGTAGCGGGGGGGCTCTACGAGCAGTACTTC.

The chain joins TRBV27 to TRBJ2-1; 9 bases are shared with TRBD2. CDR1 and CDR2 (germline): MNHEY, SMNVEV (reference sequence). The CDR3 length is 15 residues. V shed 3 bases and J 4 bases; nucleotides not matched to a gene: 4. This chain's CDR3 is CASSFFSGGYNEQFF. Here the CDR3 DNA reads TGTGCCAGCAGTTTTTTTAGCGGGGGATACAATGAGCAGTTCTTC.

This clone was picked up many times. The chain links TRBV10-3 to TRBJ1-2; D is uncertain. This CDR3 contains 12 residues. The V end was cut by 2 bases, the J end by 5 bases, with 6 bases between. Per the germline V gene, CDR1 is ENHRY and CDR2 is SYGVKD. CDR3 sequence reads: CAISETDYGYTF. Written as DNA, the CDR3 is TGTGCCATCAGTGAGACAGATTATGGCTACACCTTC.

This chain uses TRBV5-4 with TRBJ2-5, with 7 bases aligning to TRBD1. The CDR3 contains 16 residues. The trim removed 3 bases at V and 5 bases at J, leaving 13 bases unmatched. The V gene's germline CDR1 is SGHNT and CDR2 YYREEE (reference sequence). Here the CDR3 reads CASSSDRVGLGETQYF. The CDR3 bases are TGTGCCAGCAGCTCCGACAGGGTAGGGCTGGGGGAGACCCAGTACTTC.

Concerning this clone: One junction end does not reproduce the germline sequence, and a read error may be involved. The chain combines TRBV19 with TRBJ1-2, with D unresolved. Looked up from germline, CDR1 is LNHDA and CDR2 is SQIVND (reference sequence). The CDR3 sequence is 11 residues long. CDR3 nucleotide sequence: TGTGCCAGTAGTATGGGCCCGGCCTCCAGCTTC. This translates into CASSMGPASSF.

V gene TRBV5-4 combines with J gene TRBJ1-6; D possibly corresponds to TRBD1 (6 bases). The CDR3 extends over 17 amino acids. Trimming pared 4 bases from V and 7 bases from J, leaving 21 bases between. Germline lookup yields CDR1 SGHNT and CDR2 YYREEE (reference sequence). DNA for the CDR3: TGTGCCAGCAGCCTGGAGGGGGGGTGGTCCCAAAATTCACCCCTCCACTTT. Translation: CASSLEGGWSQNSPLHF.

The gene calls are TRBV28 and TRBJ2-2; D possibly corresponds to TRBD1 (6 bases). The CDR3 runs 15 residues. V was clipped by 6 bases and J by 5 bases, with 16 bases between them. The germline gives CDR1 MDHEN, CDR2 SYDVKM. CDR3 DNA: TGTGCCAGCAGACCCGACAGGTACCTAACCGGGGAGCTGTTTTTT. This translates into CASRPDRYLTGELFF.

In nucleotides, the CDR3 is TGTGCCAGCAGTTTGGATTGGGACGGACTAAGCTCCTATAATTCACCCCTCCACTTT. Translated: CASSLDWDGLSSYNSPLHF. The genes are TRBV28 and TRBJ1-6; possibly TRBD1 for D (5 bases). V was cut by 3 bases and J by 0 bases, with 18 bases left in between. The CDR3 consists of 19 residues. Germline V lookup: CDR1 MDHEN, CDR2 SYDVKM.

This chain links TRBV11-2 with TRBJ2-5, with D perhaps matching TRBD2 (6 bases). The CDR3 consists of 15 residues. Germline-derived CDR1 and CDR2 are SGHAT and FQNNGV. V was shortened by 0 bases and J by 5 bases, with 13 bases between the two germline ends. CDR3 protein: CASSLDGRGRETQYF. CDR3 bases: TGTGCCAGCAGCTTAGACGGGCGGGGAAGGGAGACCCAGTACTTC.

The rearrangement uses TRBV19 and TRBJ1-3; a possible D gene is TRBD1 (5 bases). The CDR3 sequence is 14 residues long. The V and J ends lost 5 bases and 3 bases respectively, with 11 bases between them. Germline lookup yields CDR1 LNHDA and CDR2 SQIVND (reference sequence). Here the CDR3 reads CASSQGIYGNTIYF. The CDR3 nucleotides read TGTGCCAGTAGTCAGGGAATCTATGGAAACACCATATATTTT.

The chain recombines TRBV7-2 with TRBJ2-2, with 8 bases matching TRBD2. Germline V lookup: CDR1 SGHTA, CDR2 FQGNSA. The CDR3 runs to 18 residues. Trimming at V came to 1 base and at J to 6 bases, leaving 13 bases not matched to a gene. The CDR3 is CASSLDLAGAGWAGELFF. DNA of the CDR3: TGTGCCAGCAGCTTAGACCTAGCGGGCGCCGGGTGGGCCGGGGAGCTGTTTTTT.

The chain employs TRBV7-9 and TRBJ1-1; D remains unclear. Germline values: CDR1 SEHNR, CDR2 FQNEAQ (reference sequence). The V end was cut by 1 base, the J end by 8 bases, with 11 bases between. The CDR3 runs to 13 residues. DNA of the CDR3: TGTGCCAGCAGCTTAGAGGGAGGGCTGGAAGCTTTCTTT. Its translation: CASSLEGGLEAFF.

The rearrangement links TRBV6-1 to TRBJ2-7; the D is unclear. V was trimmed by 2 bases and J by 2 bases, leaving 10 bases between them. The CDR3 totals 14 residues. CDR1 and CDR2 from the germline V gene are MNHNS and SASEGT. The CDR3 is CASSESGTPYEQYF. CDR3 DNA sequence: TGTGCCAGCAGTGAATCCGGTACTCCCTACGAGCAGTACTTC.